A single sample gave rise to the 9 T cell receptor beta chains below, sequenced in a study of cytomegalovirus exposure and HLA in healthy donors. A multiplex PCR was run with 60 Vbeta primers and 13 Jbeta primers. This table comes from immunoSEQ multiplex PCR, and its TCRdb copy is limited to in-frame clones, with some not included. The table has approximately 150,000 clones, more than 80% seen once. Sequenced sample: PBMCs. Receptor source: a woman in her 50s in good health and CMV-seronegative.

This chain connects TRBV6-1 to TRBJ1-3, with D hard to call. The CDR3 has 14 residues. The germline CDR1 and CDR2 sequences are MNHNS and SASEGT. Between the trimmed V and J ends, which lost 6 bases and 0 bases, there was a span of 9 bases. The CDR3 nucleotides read TGTGCCAGCAGAGGACTGACCTCTGGAAACACCATATATTTT. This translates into CASRGLTSGNTIYF.

This CDR3 is CASSQDRTSGSYNEQFF. Here the CDR3 DNA reads TGCGCCAGCAGCCAAGATCGGACTAGCGGTTCCTACAATGAGCAGTTCTTC. This chain connects TRBV4-3 to TRBJ2-1; 10 nucleotides agree with TRBD2. V lost 0 bases, J lost 1 base, and 3 bases stayed unmatched. The CDR3 spans 17 residues. The germline CDR1 and CDR2 sequences are LGHNA and YSLEER.

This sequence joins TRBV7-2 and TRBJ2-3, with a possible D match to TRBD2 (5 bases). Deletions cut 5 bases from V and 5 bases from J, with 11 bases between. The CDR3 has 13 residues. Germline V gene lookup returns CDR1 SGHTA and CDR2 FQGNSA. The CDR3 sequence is CASSPRGGDTQYF. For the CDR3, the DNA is TGTGCCAGCAGCCCTCGGGGTGGAGATACGCAGTATTTT.

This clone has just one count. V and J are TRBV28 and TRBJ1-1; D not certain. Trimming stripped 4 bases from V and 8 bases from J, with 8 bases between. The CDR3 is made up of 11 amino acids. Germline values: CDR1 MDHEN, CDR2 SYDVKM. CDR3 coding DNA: TGTGCCAGCAGTTCGGTTCGCGAAGCTTTCTTT. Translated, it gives CASSSVREAFF.

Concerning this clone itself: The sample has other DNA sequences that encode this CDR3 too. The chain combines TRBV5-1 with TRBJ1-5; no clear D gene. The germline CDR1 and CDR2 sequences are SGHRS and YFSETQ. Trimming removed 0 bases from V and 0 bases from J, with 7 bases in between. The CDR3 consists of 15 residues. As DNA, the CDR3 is TGCGCCAGCAGCTTGGAGGGAGGTAGCAATCAGCCCCAGCATTTT. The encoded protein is CASSLEGGSNQPQHF.

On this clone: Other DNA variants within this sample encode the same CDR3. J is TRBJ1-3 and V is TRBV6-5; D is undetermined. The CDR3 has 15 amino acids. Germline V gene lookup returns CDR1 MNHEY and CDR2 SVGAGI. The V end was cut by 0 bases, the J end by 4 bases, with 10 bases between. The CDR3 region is CASSYSREIGNTIYF. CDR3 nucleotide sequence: TGTGCCAGCAGTTACTCGAGAGAGATAGGAAACACCATATATTTT.

The CDR3 DNA reads TGTGCCAGCAGCTCTAGTTCGACAGGGGGACGCACTGAAGCTTTCTTT. Translating it yields CASSSSSTGGRTEAFF. The V and J genes are TRBV7-3 and TRBJ1-1; 9 bases map to TRBD1. The V gene end was trimmed by 4 bases and the J gene end by 4 bases; junction bases not matched to a gene: 10. Germline V gives CDR1 SGHTA, CDR2 FQGTGA. The CDR3 length is 16 residues.

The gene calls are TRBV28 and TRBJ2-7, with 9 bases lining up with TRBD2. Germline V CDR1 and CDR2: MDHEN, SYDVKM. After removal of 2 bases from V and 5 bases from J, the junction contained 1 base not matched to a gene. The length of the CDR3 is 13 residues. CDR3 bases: TGTGCCAGCAGTTTAGGGACTAGCAACGAGCAGTACTTC. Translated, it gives CASSLGTSNEQYF.

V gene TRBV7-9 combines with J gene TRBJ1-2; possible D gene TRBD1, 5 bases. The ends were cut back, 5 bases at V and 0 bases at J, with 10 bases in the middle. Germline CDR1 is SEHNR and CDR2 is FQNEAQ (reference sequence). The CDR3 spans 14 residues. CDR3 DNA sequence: TGTGCCAGCAGCCGGGACTCTACTAACTATGGCTACACCTTC. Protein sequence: CASSRDSTNYGYTF.